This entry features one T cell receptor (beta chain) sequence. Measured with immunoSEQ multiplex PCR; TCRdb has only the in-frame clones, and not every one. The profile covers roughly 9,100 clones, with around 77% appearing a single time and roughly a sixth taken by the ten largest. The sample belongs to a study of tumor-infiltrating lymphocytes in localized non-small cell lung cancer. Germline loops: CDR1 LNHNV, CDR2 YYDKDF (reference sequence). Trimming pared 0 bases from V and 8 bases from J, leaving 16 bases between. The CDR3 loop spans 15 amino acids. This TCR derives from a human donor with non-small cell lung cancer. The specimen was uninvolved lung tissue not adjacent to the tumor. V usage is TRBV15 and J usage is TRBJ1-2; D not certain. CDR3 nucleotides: TGTGCCACCAGCAGAGACCATATTGACCGGGAGGGCTACACCTTC. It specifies CATSRDHIDREGYTF.